What follows are 3 T cell receptor beta chains derived from one specimen sequenced in a study of blood T cell repertoires in COVID-19. Produced via immunoSEQ multiplex PCR; TCRdb's table is partial and in-frame only. The data hold 350,000 to 400,000 clones, with more than 85% observed a single time. Input material: PBMCs or T cells enriched from blood (not recorded which). These TCRs come from a woman aged 40 to 55 who had been exposed to COVID-19.

This sequence joins TRBV7-9 and TRBJ1-4; TRBD1 agrees at 9 bases. V dropped 5 bases and J dropped 8; count of bases not matched to a gene: 9. The CDR3 is 15 amino acids. From germline, CDR1 is SEHNR and CDR2 FQNEAQ (reference sequence). CDR3: CASSLQGALREKLFF. The CDR3 DNA is TGTGCCAGCAGCCTACAGGGGGCATTAAGAGAAAAACTGTTTTTT.

This chain joins TRBV4-2 and TRBJ2-5; maybe TRBD1 (5 bases). V lost 0 bases to trimming and J lost 1 base, with 12 bases between them. The CDR3 runs to 16 residues. CDR1 is LGHNA, CDR2 YNFKEQ, per germline. DNA of the CDR3: TGTGCCAGCAGCCAAGATGGGCAGGGAACCCAAGAGACCCAGTACTTC. It translates to CASSQDGQGTQETQYF.

The chain links TRBV3-1 (or the pseudogene TRBV3-2) to TRBJ1-1; no reliable D call. Germline loops: CDR1 LGHDT, CDR2 YNNKEL (reference sequence). Trimming took off 1 base at V and 4 bases at J, with 13 bases between the two ends. The CDR3 consists of 15 residues. Written as DNA, the CDR3 is TGTGCCAGCAGCCAAGCATCAGTGGGGAGCACTGAAGCTTTCTTT. Its translation is CASSQASVGSTEAFF.